Presented here are 29 T cell receptor beta chains from one specimen sequenced in a study of T cell responses to AZD1222 COVID-19 vaccine. Sequencing used immunoSEQ multiplex PCR; TCRdb keeps in-frame clones, though not all of them. The profile shows approximately 150,000 clones, around 93% of them singletons. Sequenced material: peripheral blood, taken 28 days after the second AZD1222 dose. The receptor source for this set is an adult who received the AZD1222 COVID-19 vaccine.

The chain recombines TRBV7-6 with TRBJ2-3; TRBD1 might be the D (6 bases). Germline V gives CDR1 SGHVS, CDR2 FNYEAQ. Trimming removed 3 bases from V and 0 bases from J, with 13 bases in between. This CDR3 comprises 16 residues. CDR3: CASSFNTGPSTDTQYF. The CDR3 DNA is TGTGCCAGCAGCTTTAACACAGGGCCCAGCACAGATACGCAGTATTTT.

The V and J genes are TRBV6-5 and TRBJ1-2; a possible D gene is TRBD1 (5 bases). The CDR3 runs 14 residues. Per germline, CDR1 MNHEY and CDR2 SVGAGI. V was clipped by 6 bases and J by 4 bases, with 15 bases between them. The CDR3 DNA is TGTGCCAGCAGAGACACAGGCCTTAGCTATGGCTACACCTTC. Translation gives CASRDTGLSYGYTF.

The gene calls are TRBV7-6 and TRBJ1-3; 7 positions agree with TRBD1. CDR1 and CDR2 from the germline V gene are SGHVS and FNYEAQ. This CDR3 has 15 residues. V was pared by 5 bases and J by 1 base, with 5 bases of the junction left unmatched. For the CDR3, the DNA is TGTGCCAGCAGCCTCGAGACAGGGTCTGGAAACACCATATATTTT. It codes for CASSLETGSGNTIYF.

V usage is TRBV3-1 (or the pseudogene TRBV3-2) and J usage is TRBJ2-3, with 9 bases aligning to TRBD2. With V trimmed by 3 bases and J by 7 bases, 8 bases remained unmatched. The length of the CDR3 is 15 residues. CDR1 and CDR2 from the germline V gene are LGHDT and YNNKEL (reference sequence). Written as DNA, the CDR3 is TGTGCCAGCAGCCAGCGGGGGGGCCGAGGTTATACGCAGTATTTT. This sequence encodes CASSQRGGRGYTQYF.

The chain links TRBV24-1 to TRBJ2-6; D is ambiguous. Germline CDR1 and CDR2: KGHDR and SFDVKD. This CDR3 has 15 amino acids. V shed 7 bases and J shed 0 bases, with 9 bases lying between them. For the CDR3, the DNA is TGTGCCACCAGGATCGCTCGCTCTGGGGCCAACGTCCTGACTTTC. Translating it yields CATRIARSGANVLTF.

The rearrangement links TRBV7-9 to TRBJ1-4, with 7 bases matching TRBD1. Germline V gene lookup returns CDR1 SEHNR and CDR2 FQNEAQ (reference sequence). With 1 base clipped from V and 6 bases from J, the junction kept 2 bases outside the gene matches. The CDR3 extends over 14 amino acids. Here the CDR3 reads CASSLGQGHEKLFF. The CDR3 region has the DNA TGTGCCAGCAGCTTAGGACAGGGACATGAAAAACTGTTTTTT.

V gene TRBV9 combines with J gene TRBJ1-3; D is ambiguous. The CDR3 has 12 amino acids. Trimming removed 3 bases at V and 4 bases at J, with 5 bases between. The germline V gene has CDR1 SGDLS and CDR2 YYNGEE. The CDR3 spells CASSGVGNTIYF. For the CDR3, the DNA is TGTGCCAGCAGCGGGGTGGGAAACACCATATATTTT.

The chain has TRBV7-7 and TRBJ1-4, with 7 bases fitting TRBD1. Germline CDR1 reads SSHAT; CDR2 reads FNYEAQ (reference sequence). Unmatched junction bases numbered 6, after V lost 5 bases and J lost 6 bases. The CDR3 is made up of 14 amino acids. CDR3 amino acids: CASSPSGQYEKLFF. CDR3 in DNA: TGTGCCAGCAGCCCCTCGGGACAGTATGAAAAACTGTTTTTT.

V gene TRBV27 combines with J gene TRBJ2-7; D ambiguous. The CDR3 has 15 amino acids. The germline V gene encodes CDR1 MNHEY and CDR2 SMNVEV (reference sequence). V lost 2 bases, J lost 6 bases, and 17 bases lay in between. The CDR3 sequence is CASSLDSGLAREQYF. In DNA form, the CDR3 reads TGTGCCAGCAGTTTAGATTCCGGGCTTGCCCGCGAGCAGTACTTC.

The chain joins TRBV12-5 to TRBJ2-3; D call uncertain. V shed 0 bases and J shed 2 bases, with 6 bases lying between them. The CDR3 runs to 14 residues. Germline V gene data show CDR1 as LGHNT and CDR2 as FRNRAP. The CDR3: CASGLVPPTDTQYF. The DNA for the CDR3 is TGTGCTAGTGGTTTGGTACCACCCACAGATACGCAGTATTTT.

The chain joins TRBV6-2 or TRBV6-3 to TRBJ2-7; D call uncertain. The CDR3 runs to 13 residues. Trimming took 0 bases from V and 7 from J, leaving 10 bases between them. Germline V lookup: CDR1 MNHEY, CDR2 SVGEGT. The CDR3 reads CASSYSGSWEQYF. The CDR3 nucleotides are TGTGCCAGCAGTTACTCAGGGTCTTGGGAGCAGTACTTC.

The chain joins TRBV5-6 to TRBJ2-7, with TRBD2 matching over 7 bases. Trimming at V came to 3 bases and at J to 2 bases, leaving 11 bases not matched to a gene. Germline CDR1 reads SGHDT; CDR2 reads YYEEEE. The CDR3 has 16 amino acids. For the CDR3, the DNA is TGTGCCAGCAGCTCTGGCCGGGGCGGGAGTCCCTACGAGCAGTACTTC. Translated: CASSSGRGGSPYEQYF.

This chain links TRBV6-5 with TRBJ2-5; unclear D gene. CDR1 and CDR2 (germline): MNHEY, SVGAGI. V was shortened by 8 bases and J by 6 bases, with 19 bases between the two germline ends. The CDR3 consists of 14 residues. The CDR3 nucleotides read TGTGCCAGCGCCCTCGCACCCGGCGAGAAGACCCAGTACTTC. Translation gives CASALAPGEKTQYF.

This chain uses TRBV6-2 or TRBV6-3 with TRBJ2-1, with D perhaps matching TRBD2 (6 bases). The CDR3 has 15 amino acids. Germline-derived CDR1 and CDR2 are MNHEY and SVGEGT. V was pared by 0 bases and J by 3 bases, with 9 bases between. DNA for the CDR3: TGTGCCAGCAGTTACTCAGGGACTGGCTACAATGAGCAGTTCTTC. It is translated as CASSYSGTGYNEQFF.

About this clone: The sample holds other DNA sequences that translate to the same CDR3. V usage is TRBV7-2 and J usage is TRBJ1-5; no clear D. Germline CDR1 reads SGHTA; CDR2 reads FQGNSA. The CDR3 extends over 13 amino acids. The germline V and J ends were trimmed by 2 bases and 2 bases, with 4 bases remaining between them. The CDR3 here is CASSLRGNQPQHF. DNA for the CDR3: TGTGCCAGCAGCTTAAGGGGCAATCAGCCCCAGCATTTT. The full variable domain, rest sourced from reference TRBV7-2 and TRBJ1-5, is GAGVSQSPSNKVTEKGKDVELRCDPISGHTALYWYRQSLGQGLEFLIYFQGNSAPDKSGLPSDRFSAERTGGSVSTLTIQRTQQEDSAVYLCASSLRGNQPQHFGDGTRLSIL.

This rearrangement joins TRBV5-1 to TRBJ1-2, with 8 bases matching TRBD1. From germline, CDR1 is SGHRS and CDR2 YFSETQ. The trim removed 1 base at V and 6 bases at J, leaving 2 bases unmatched. The CDR3 length is 13 residues. CDR3 nucleotides: TGCGCCAGCAGCTTGTCAGGGGGCCATGGCTACACCTTC. Its protein product is CASSLSGGHGYTF.

This clone was seen once. This chain joins TRBV7-2 and TRBJ1-4; D remains unclear. Trimming shortened V by 1 base and J by 0 bases, and 9 bases separated the two germline ends. The germline V gene encodes CDR1 SGHTA and CDR2 FQGNSA. The CDR3 loop spans 16 amino acids. CDR3 in DNA: TGTGCCAGCAGCTTAGAACCCGTAGCAACTAATGAAAAACTGTTTTTT. It translates to CASSLEPVATNEKLFF.

This clone was seen a few times. The chain uses TRBV4-1 and TRBJ1-2, with TRBD1 matching 11 bases. Unmatched junction bases numbered 9, after V lost 4 bases and J lost 8 bases. The germline V gene encodes CDR1 MGHRA and CDR2 YSYEKL. The CDR3 spans 15 residues. This CDR3 reads CASSLGTGGFWGYTF. The CDR3 coding sequence is TGCGCCAGCAGCCTCGGGACAGGGGGGTTCTGGGGCTACACCTTC.

The gene calls are TRBV5-1 and TRBJ2-7; TRBD1 matches at 10 bases. The germline gives CDR1 SGHRS, CDR2 YFSETQ. With V trimmed by 3 bases and J by 2 bases, 5 bases remained unmatched. The CDR3 contains 15 residues. CDR3 nucleotide sequence: TGCGCCAGCAGCTCACGGACAGGGGGGGCCTACGAGCAGTACTTC. Protein: CASSSRTGGAYEQYF.

This clone was counted between two and nine times. The chain combines TRBV5-1 with TRBJ2-7, with D uncertain. The germline gives CDR1 SGHRS, CDR2 YFSETQ. Trimming cost V 2 bases and J 2 bases, with 11 bases left between them. The CDR3 spans 14 residues. The CDR3, as DNA: TGCGCCAGCAGCTTAGAAGAGCTTCCCTACGAGCAGTACTTC. Its translation is CASSLEELPYEQYF.

The chain uses TRBV7-9 and TRBJ2-7, with 12 bases identical to TRBD2. This CDR3 contains 16 residues. Trimming at V came to 6 bases and at J to 0 bases, leaving 6 bases not matched to a gene. From germline, CDR1 is SEHNR and CDR2 FQNEAQ (reference sequence). The CDR3 loop is CASRGTSGPTSYEQYF. CDR3 nucleotides: TGTGCCAGCAGGGGGACTAGCGGGCCTACCTCCTACGAGCAGTACTTC.

The gene calls are TRBV19 and TRBJ1-1, with a tentative D call TRBD1 (6 bases). Germline CDR1 LNHDA, CDR2 SQIVND (reference sequence). V gave up 3 bases and J gave up 3 bases, with 17 bases separating them. The CDR3 contains 16 residues. This chain's CDR3 is CASSIPPQGIYTEAFF. CDR3 coding DNA: TGTGCCAGTAGTATCCCCCCCCAGGGGATATACACTGAAGCTTTCTTT.

This clone was counted between two and nine times. V is TRBV6-4 and J is TRBJ1-1, with D hard to call. The CDR3 is made up of 13 amino acids. CDR1 and CDR2 (germline): MRHNA, SNTAGT. Trimming took off 7 bases at V and 4 bases at J, with 13 bases between the two ends. CDR3 DNA sequence: TGTGCCAGCAATCGCGGCGCGGGCACTGAAGCTTTCTTT. This translates into CASNRGAGTEAFF.

V usage is TRBV5-4 and J usage is TRBJ1-1; D is undetermined. This CDR3 region has 13 residues. Trimming left V 3 bases short and J 5 bases short, with 11 bases between. Per germline, CDR1 SGHNT and CDR2 YYREEE (reference sequence). DNA for the CDR3: TGTGCCAGCAGCTCATATTTGTGGACTGAAGCTTTCTTT. This translates into CASSSYLWTEAFF.

The rearrangement links TRBV27 to TRBJ2-5; 12 bases are shared with TRBD2. There are 14 residues in the CDR3. Germline V gene sequence: CDR1 MNHEY, CDR2 SMNVEV (reference sequence). V shed 7 bases, J shed 5 bases, and the junction held 5 bases outside the gene matches. The CDR3 here is CASKTSGRGETQYF. The CDR3 nucleotides read TGTGCCAGCAAGACTAGCGGGAGAGGGGAGACCCAGTACTTC.

The chain combines TRBV18 with TRBJ1-4, with a tentative D call TRBD1 (6 bases). With 3 bases removed from V and 7 bases from J, the gap between germline ends came to 15 bases. The germline gives CDR1 KGHSH, CDR2 LQKENI. The CDR3 contains 15 residues. CDR3 sequence reads: CASSPNRQEGEKLFF. CDR3 nucleotides: TGTGCCAGCTCACCCAACCGACAGGAAGGTGAAAAACTGTTTTTT.

This sequence joins TRBV7-8 and TRBJ1-2; D gene uncertain. The V end was cut by 0 bases, the J end by 4 bases, with 9 bases between. CDR3 length: 14 residues. CDR1 and CDR2 from the germline V gene are SGHVS and FQNEAQ. The DNA of the CDR3 is TGTGCCAGCAGCTTAGCGGAGAGGAGCTATGGCTACACCTTC. Protein: CASSLAERSYGYTF.

This chain connects TRBV5-1 to TRBJ2-5; D is possibly TRBD2 (5 bases). CDR3 size: 14 residues. CDR1 is SGHRS, CDR2 YFSETQ, per germline. V lost 2 bases and J 7 bases, leaving 15 bases between the germline ends. CDR3 amino acids: CASSLDQRGTTQYF. In nucleotides, the CDR3 is TGCGCCAGCAGCTTAGATCAACGGGGTACGACCCAGTACTTC.

The count of this clone is one. The J gene is TRBJ1-5, the V gene TRBV5-5; 11 bases align to TRBD1. Trimming at V came to 2 bases and at J to 6 bases, leaving 10 bases not matched to a gene. The length of the CDR3 is 17 residues. Germline assignment: CDR1 SGHKS and CDR2 YYEKEE (reference sequence). CDR3 region: CASSLAPGQGVSQPQHF. In DNA form, the CDR3 reads TGTGCCAGCAGCTTAGCTCCGGGACAGGGGGTTAGTCAGCCCCAGCATTTT.